Each of the 9 T cell receptor beta chains below was sequenced from the same sample in a study of T cells after yellow fever vaccination. TCRdb reprocessed the 5' RACE reads with MiXCR, giving one entry per CDR3 protein. Of 300,000 to 450,000 distinct CDR3 sequences in the sample, approximately 8% were seen once. This sample comprised PBMCs, obtained approximately 47 days after the first yellow fever vaccination. These receptors originate from a man between 18 and 29 years old who received the YFV17D yellow fever vaccine.

This chain connects TRBV7-6 to TRBJ2-1; perhaps TRBD2 as D (6 bases). This CDR3 contains 15 residues. Germline-derived CDR1 and CDR2 are SGHVS and FNYEAQ. Trimming took 4 bases from V and 7 from J, leaving 17 bases between them. CDR3: CASSSNSGTWNEQFF. The CDR3 DNA follows: TGTGCCAGCAGCTCCAATTCCGGGACTTGGAATGAGCAGTTCTTC. Complete variable domain (other parts from reference TRBV7-6 and TRBJ2-1): GAGVSQSPRYKVTKRGQDVALRCDPISGHVSLYWYRQALGQGPEFLTYFNYEAQQDKSGLPNDRFSAERPEGSISTLTIQRTEQRDSAMYRCASSSNSGTWNEQFFGPGTRLTVL.

V gene TRBV6-5 combines with J gene TRBJ2-3; TRBD2 matches 10 bases. The V segment lost 2 bases and the J segment 1 base; nucleotides outside the gene matches: 3. Germline lookup yields CDR1 MNHEY and CDR2 SVGAGI. The CDR3 spans 16 residues. The DNA of the CDR3 is TGTGCCAGCAGTTACACTGGGACTAGCGGCACAGATACGCAGTATTTT. Translating it yields CASSYTGTSGTDTQYF.

The genes are TRBV18 and TRBJ1-1, with D unclear. The CDR3 runs to 13 residues. Trimming shortened V by 2 bases and J by 7 bases, and 11 bases separated the two germline ends. Germline CDR1 is KGHSH and CDR2 is LQKENI. This chain's CDR3 is CASSPSKGNEAFF. The CDR3 DNA reads TGTGCCAGCTCACCAAGTAAGGGAAATGAAGCTTTCTTT.

This clonotype was found a few times. This rearrangement joins TRBV6-5 to TRBJ1-3, with no clear D. Per the germline V gene, CDR1 is MNHEY and CDR2 is SVGAGI. This CDR3 region has 13 residues. The V and J ends lost 8 bases and 0 bases respectively, with 8 bases between them. This CDR3 is CASQDYSGNTIYF. The CDR3 DNA reads as TGTGCCAGCCAGGATTACTCTGGAAACACCATATATTTT.

V usage is TRBV10-3 and J usage is TRBJ2-7; 12 bases are shared with TRBD2. The junction had 9 bases not matched to a gene; V was cut back by 0 bases and J by 6 bases. CDR1 and CDR2 from the germline V gene are ENHRY and SYGVKD. There are 17 residues in the CDR3. DNA for the CDR3: TGTGCCATCAGTGAGTCTGGGTCTAGCGGGGGGGCATTCGAGCAGTACGTC. Translation: CAISESGSSGGAFEQYV.

This rearrangement joins TRBV7-2 to TRBJ2-5; possibly TRBD1 or TRBD2 for D (5 bases each). Germline CDR1 is SGHTA and CDR2 is FQGNSA. Trimming left V 5 bases short and J 5 bases short, with 15 bases between. The CDR3 runs to 14 residues. The CDR3 here is CASSGRRGVETQYF. CDR3 nucleotide sequence: TGTGCCAGCAGCGGACGAAGAGGGGTGGAGACCCAGTACTTC.

For this clonotype: A read error is likely, as this CDR3 ends without the conserved phenylalanine or tryptophan. The gene calls are TRBV18 and TRBJ2-5, with D possibly being TRBD2 (7 bases). Per germline, CDR1 KGHSH and CDR2 LQKENI. The CDR3 sequence is 17 residues long. Trimming stripped 6 bases from V and 0 bases from J, with 20 bases between. The CDR3 region has the DNA TGTGCCAGCTCCGTCTCCTGGCGGGGGCTGTACCAAGAGACCCAGTACTCC. This sequence encodes CASSVSWRGLYQETQYS.

This clonotype was observed at least ten times. This chain joins TRBV3-1 and TRBJ2-3; TRBD1 agrees at 9 bases. This CDR3 contains 14 residues. CDR1 and CDR2 (germline): LGHDT, YNNKEL (reference sequence). V was pared by 5 bases and J by 5 bases, with 5 bases of the junction left unmatched. The chain's CDR3 is CASSKQGAGDTQYF. The CDR3 DNA reads TGTGCCAGCAGCAAACAGGGGGCTGGAGATACGCAGTATTTT.

The V gene is TRBV2, the J gene TRBJ1-1, with D perhaps TRBD1 (5 bases). Trimming removed 10 bases at V and 1 base at J, with 10 bases between. Germline V lookup: CDR1 SNHLY, CDR2 FYNNEI. This CDR3 has 12 residues. The CDR3 region is CATVDRNTEAFF. The CDR3 DNA sequence: TGTGCCACCGTAGACAGGAACACTGAAGCTTTCTTT.